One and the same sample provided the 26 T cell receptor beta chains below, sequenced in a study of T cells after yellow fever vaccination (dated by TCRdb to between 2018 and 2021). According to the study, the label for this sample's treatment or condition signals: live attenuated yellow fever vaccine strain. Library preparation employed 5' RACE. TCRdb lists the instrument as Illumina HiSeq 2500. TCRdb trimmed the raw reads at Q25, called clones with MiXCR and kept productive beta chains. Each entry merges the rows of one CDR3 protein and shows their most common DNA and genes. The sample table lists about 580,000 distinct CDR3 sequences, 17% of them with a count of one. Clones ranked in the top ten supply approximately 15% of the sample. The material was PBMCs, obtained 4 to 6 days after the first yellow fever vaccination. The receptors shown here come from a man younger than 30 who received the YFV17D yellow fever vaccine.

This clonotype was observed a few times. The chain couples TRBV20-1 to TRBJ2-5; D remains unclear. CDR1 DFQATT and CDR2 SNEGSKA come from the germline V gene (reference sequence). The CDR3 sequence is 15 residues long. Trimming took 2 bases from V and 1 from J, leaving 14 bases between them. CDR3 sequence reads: CSARSSPAPQETQYF. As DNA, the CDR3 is TGCAGTGCTAGAAGTAGTCCAGCCCCCCAAGAGACCCAGTACTTC.

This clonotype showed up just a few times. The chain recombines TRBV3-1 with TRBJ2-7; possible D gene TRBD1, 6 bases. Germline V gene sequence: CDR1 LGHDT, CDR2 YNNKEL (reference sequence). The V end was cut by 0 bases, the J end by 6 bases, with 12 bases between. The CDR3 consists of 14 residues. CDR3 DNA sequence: TGTGCCAGCAGCCAAGATCGTACAGGGACCGAGCAGTACGTC. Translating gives CASSQDRTGTEQYV.

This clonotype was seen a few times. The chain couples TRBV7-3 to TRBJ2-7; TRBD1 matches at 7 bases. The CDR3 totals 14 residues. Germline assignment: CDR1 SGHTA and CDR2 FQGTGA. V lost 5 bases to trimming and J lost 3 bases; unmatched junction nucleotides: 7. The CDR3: CASSEHGDSYEQYF. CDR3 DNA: TGTGCCAGCAGCGAACATGGGGACAGCTACGAGCAGTACTTC.

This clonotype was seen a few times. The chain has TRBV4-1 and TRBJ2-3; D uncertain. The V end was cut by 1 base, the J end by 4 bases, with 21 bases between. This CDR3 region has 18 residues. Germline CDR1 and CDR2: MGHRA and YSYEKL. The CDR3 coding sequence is TGCGCCAGCAGCCAAGTACACGGCCATTGGGATGGTTCAGATACGCAGTATTTT. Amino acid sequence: CASSQVHGHWDGSDTQYF.

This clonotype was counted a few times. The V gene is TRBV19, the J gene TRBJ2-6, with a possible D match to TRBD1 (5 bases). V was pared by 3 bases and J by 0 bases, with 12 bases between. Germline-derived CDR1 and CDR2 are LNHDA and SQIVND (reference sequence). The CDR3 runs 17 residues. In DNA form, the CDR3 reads TGTGCCAGTAGTATGACAGCCCTAGTCTCTGGGGCCAACGTCCTGACTTTC. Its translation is CASSMTALVSGANVLTF.

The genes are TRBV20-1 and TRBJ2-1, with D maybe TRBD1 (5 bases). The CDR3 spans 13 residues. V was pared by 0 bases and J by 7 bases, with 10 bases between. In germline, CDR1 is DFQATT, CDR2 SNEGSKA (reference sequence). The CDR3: CSAREGRENEQFF. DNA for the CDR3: TGCAGTGCTAGAGAAGGCAGGGAAAATGAGCAGTTCTTC.

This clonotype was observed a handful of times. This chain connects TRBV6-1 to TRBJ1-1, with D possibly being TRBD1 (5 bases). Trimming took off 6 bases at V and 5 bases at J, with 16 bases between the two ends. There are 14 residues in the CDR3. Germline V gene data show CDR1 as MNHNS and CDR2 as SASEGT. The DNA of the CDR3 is TGTGCCAGCAGCGAACCAGGGAGAGATACTGAAGCTTTCTTT. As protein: CASSEPGRDTEAFF.

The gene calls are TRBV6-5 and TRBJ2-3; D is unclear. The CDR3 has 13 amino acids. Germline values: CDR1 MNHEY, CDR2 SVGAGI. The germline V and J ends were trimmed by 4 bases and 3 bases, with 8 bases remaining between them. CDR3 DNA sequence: TGTGCCAGCAGTTCCAGAAGGACAGATACGCAGTATTTT. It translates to CASSSRRTDTQYF.

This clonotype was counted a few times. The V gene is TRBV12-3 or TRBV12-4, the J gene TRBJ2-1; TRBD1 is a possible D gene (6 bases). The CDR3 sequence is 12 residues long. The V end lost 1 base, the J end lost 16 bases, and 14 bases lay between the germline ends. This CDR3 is CASSLGAGVDFF. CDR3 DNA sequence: TGTGCCAGCAGTTTAGGGGCAGGGGTAGATTTCTTC.

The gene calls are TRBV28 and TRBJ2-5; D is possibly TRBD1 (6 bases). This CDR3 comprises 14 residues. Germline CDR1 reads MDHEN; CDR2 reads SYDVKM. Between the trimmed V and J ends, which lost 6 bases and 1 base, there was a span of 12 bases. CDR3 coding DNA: TGTGCCAGCAGGCAGTGGACAGCCCAAGAGACCCAGTACTTC. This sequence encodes CASRQWTAQETQYF.

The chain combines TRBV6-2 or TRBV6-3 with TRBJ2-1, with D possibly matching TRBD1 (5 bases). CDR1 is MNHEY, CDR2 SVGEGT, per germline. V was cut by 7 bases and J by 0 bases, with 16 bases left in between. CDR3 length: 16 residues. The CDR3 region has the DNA TGTGCCAGCATTCTGACAGAGCCTAGCTCCTACAATGAGCAGTTCTTC. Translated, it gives CASILTEPSSYNEQFF.

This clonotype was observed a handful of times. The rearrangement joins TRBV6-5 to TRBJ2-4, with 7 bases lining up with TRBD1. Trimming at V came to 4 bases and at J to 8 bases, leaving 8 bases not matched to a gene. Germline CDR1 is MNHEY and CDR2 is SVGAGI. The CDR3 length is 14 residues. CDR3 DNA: TGTGCCAGCAGTTTAGCAGGGGGAGTTGACATTCAGTACTTC. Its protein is CASSLAGGVDIQYF.

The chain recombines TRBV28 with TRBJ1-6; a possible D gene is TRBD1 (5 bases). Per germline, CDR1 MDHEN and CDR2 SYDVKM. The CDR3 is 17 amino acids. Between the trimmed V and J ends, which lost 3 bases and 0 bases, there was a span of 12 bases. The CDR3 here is CASSLRGIGSYNSPLHF. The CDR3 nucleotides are TGTGCCAGCAGTTTGAGGGGAATCGGCTCCTATAATTCACCCCTCCACTTT.

The chain's CDR3 is CASTNTGDGDTEAFF. The CDR3 DNA reads as TGTGCCAGTACCAATACAGGGGACGGGGACACTGAAGCTTTCTTT. The chain joins TRBV19 to TRBJ1-1, with 7 bases that match TRBD1. CDR1 and CDR2 (germline): LNHDA, SQIVND (reference sequence). This CDR3 has 15 residues. The ends lost 7 bases at V and 3 bases at J; junction bases unmatched: 11.

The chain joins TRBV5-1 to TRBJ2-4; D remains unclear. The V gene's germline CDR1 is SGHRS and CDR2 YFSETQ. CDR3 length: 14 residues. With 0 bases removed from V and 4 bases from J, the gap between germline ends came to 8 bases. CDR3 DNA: TGCGCCAGCAGCTTGGCACTAAAAAAAAACATTCAGTACTTC. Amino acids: CASSLALKKNIQYF.

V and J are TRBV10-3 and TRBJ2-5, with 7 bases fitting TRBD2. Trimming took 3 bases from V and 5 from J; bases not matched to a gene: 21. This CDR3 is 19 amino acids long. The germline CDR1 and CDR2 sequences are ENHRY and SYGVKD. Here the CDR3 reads CAISDPPFSAGDNWETQYF. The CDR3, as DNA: TGTGCCATCAGTGACCCCCCTTTCTCGGCGGGGGATAATTGGGAGACCCAGTACTTC.

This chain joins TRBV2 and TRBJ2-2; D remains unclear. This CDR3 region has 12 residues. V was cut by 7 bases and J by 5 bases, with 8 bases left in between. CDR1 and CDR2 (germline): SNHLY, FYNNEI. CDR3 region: CASTLTTGELFF. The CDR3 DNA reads TGTGCCAGCACCTTAACTACCGGGGAGCTGTTTTTT. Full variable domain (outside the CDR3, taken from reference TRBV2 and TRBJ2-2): EPEVTQTPSHQVTQMGQEVILRCVPISNHLYFYWYRQILGQKVEFLVSFYNNEISEKSEIFDDQFSVERPDGSNFTLKIRSTKLEDSAMYFCASTLTTGELFFGEGSRLTVL.

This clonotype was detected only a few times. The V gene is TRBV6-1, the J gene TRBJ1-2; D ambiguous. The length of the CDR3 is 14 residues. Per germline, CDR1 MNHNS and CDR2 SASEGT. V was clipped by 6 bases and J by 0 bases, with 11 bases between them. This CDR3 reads CASSARKANYGYTF. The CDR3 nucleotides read TGTGCCAGCAGCGCGAGGAAAGCTAACTATGGCTACACCTTC.

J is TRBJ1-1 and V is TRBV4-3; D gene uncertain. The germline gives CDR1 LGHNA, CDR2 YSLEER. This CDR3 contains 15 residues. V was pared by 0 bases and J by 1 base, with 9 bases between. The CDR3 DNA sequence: TGCGCCAGCAGCCAAGAATCTGGCAGGAACACTGAAGCTTTCTTT. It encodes CASSQESGRNTEAFF.

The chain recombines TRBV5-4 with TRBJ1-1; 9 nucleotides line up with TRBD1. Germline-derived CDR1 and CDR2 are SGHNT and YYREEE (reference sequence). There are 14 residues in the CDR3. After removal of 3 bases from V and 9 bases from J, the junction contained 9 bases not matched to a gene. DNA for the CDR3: TGTGCCAGCAGCTCCACCGGGACAGGGTTCAAAGCTTTCTTT. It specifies CASSSTGTGFKAFF.

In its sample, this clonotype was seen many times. The CDR3 DNA reads TGCAGTGCTAGAGATCGGATTAGCTCCTACGAGCAGTACGTC. This encodes CSARDRISSYEQYV. The J gene is TRBJ2-7, the V gene TRBV20-1; D call uncertain. The CDR3 contains 14 residues. Trimming removed 0 bases at V and 0 bases at J, with 9 bases between. CDR1 and CDR2 from the germline V gene are DFQATT and SNEGSKA (reference sequence).

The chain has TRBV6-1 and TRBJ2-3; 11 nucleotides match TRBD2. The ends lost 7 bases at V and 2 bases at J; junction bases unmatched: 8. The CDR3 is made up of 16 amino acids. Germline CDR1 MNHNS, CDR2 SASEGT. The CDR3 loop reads CASTTSGGPPTDTQYF. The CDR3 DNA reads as TGTGCCAGCACCACTAGCGGGGGACCTCCCACAGATACGCAGTATTTT.

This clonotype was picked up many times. The CDR3 coding sequence is TGCGCCAGCAGCCTCGGGATTCGTCAGCCCCAGCATTTT. It specifies CASSLGIRQPQHF. J is TRBJ1-5 and V is TRBV4-1; the D is unclear. This CDR3 has 13 residues. The germline CDR1 and CDR2 sequences are MGHRA and YSYEKL. V gave up 4 bases and J gave up 6 bases, with 10 bases separating them.

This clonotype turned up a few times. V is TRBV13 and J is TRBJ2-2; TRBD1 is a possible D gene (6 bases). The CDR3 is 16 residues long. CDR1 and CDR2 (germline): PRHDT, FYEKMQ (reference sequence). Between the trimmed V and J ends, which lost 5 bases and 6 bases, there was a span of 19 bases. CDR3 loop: CASSEDSGRLAGELFF. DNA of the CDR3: TGTGCCAGCAGCGAGGACAGCGGTCGATTGGCCGGGGAGCTGTTTTTT.

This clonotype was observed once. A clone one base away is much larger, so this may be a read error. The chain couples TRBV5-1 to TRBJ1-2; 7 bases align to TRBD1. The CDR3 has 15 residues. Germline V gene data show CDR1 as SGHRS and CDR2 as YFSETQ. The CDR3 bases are TGCGCCGGCAGCTTGGGTTTTGGGACAGCTTATGGCTACACCTTC. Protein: CAGSLGFGTAYGYTF.

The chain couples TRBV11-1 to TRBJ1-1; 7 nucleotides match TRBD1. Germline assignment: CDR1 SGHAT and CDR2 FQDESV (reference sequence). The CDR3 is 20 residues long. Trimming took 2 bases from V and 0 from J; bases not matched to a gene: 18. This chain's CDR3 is CASSLTGVKILQRMNTEAFF. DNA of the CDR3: TGTGCCAGCAGCTTAACAGGGGTAAAGATCTTACAACGGATGAACACTGAAGCTTTCTTT.